Described below is a single T cell receptor (beta chain) sequence and its context. The data derive from a study of patients and donors after allogeneic stem cell transplantation. CDR3 length: 15 amino acids. Trimming cost V 1 base and J 4 bases, with 13 bases left between them. The germline V gene encodes CDR1 LNHNV and CDR2 YYDKDF (reference sequence). Each CDR3 protein is one row after TCRdb ran MiXCR on the RT-PCR reads. Among 70,000 to 100,000 distinct CDR3 sequences, 4% to 5% were seen once, and the ten largest hold approximately 2.5%. This sequence originates from a human donor who was either an allogeneic HSCT recipient or a stem cell or donor lymphocyte infusion donor (not recorded which). It is not recorded whose cells these are; they may come from a transplant donor. Sample: blood, either unsorted or a sorted T cell fraction (not recorded which). V is TRBV15 and J is TRBJ2-5; tentatively, D is TRBD1 or TRBD2 (5 bases each). The CDR3 DNA reads TGTGCCACCAGCAGAGTCGTGAGGGGCGGAGAGACCCAGTACTTC. The encoded protein is CATSRVVRGGETQYF.